Sequencing of this T cell receptor (beta chain) was carried out in a study of glioma-infiltrating T cells after dendritic cell vaccination. The time point is: after dendritic cell vaccination, including at tumor progression/relapse. CDR1 is LNHDA and CDR2 is SQIVND in the germline V gene (reference sequence). The length of the CDR3 is 17 residues. After removal of 4 bases from V and 1 base from J, the junction contained 9 bases not matched to a gene. Amplification used 60 V beta primers and 13 J beta primers. The repertoire was sequenced with immunoSEQ multiplex PCR; TCRdb's copy has only in-frame clones and lacks some. This table holds some 78,000 clones, roughly 85% found once.

This clonotype originated in a human donor with glioblastoma. J is TRBJ1-5 and V is TRBV19, with TRBD1 identical over 8 bases. This material consisted of blood, taken after dendritic cell vaccination. CDR3 loop: CASSTYKTGVSNQPQHF. The DNA for the CDR3 is TGTGCCAGTAGTACGTACAAGACAGGGGTAAGCAATCAGCCCCAGCATTTT.